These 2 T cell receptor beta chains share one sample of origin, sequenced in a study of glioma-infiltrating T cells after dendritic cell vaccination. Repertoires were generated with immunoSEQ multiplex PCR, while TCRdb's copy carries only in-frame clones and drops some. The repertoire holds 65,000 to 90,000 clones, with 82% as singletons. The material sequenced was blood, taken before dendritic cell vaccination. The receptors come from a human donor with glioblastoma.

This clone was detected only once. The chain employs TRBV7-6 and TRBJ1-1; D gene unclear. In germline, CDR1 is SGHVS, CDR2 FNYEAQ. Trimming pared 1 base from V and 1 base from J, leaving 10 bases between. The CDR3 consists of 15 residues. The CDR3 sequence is CASSLGFRSNTEAFF. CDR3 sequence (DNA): TGTGCCAGCAGCTTAGGTTTCAGATCGAACACTGAAGCTTTCTTT.

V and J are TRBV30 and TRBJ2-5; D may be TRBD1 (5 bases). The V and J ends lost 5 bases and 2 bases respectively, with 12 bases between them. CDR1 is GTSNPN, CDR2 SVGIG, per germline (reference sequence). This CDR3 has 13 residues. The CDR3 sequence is CAWATGTQETQYF. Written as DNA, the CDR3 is TGTGCCTGGGCAACAGGAACTCAAGAGACCCAGTACTTC.